These T cell receptor beta chains were read from a single sample in a study of cytomegalovirus exposure and HLA in healthy donors. Here immunoSEQ multiplex PCR was the method, and the copy in TCRdb shows in-frame clones only, minus some. The sample consists of roughly 150,000 clones, 65% to 90% of them appearing once. Sequencing input: PBMCs. These receptors originate from a woman aged 45-65 years in good health and CMV-seropositive. Each CDR3 is given with its conserved first and last residue. A D gene is named only where the DNA matches it firmly. Not all rows give a size; the values are once, few, many and, for expanded clones, a class.

D | J | V | size | DNA | CDR3
TRBD1 | TRBJ2-5 | TRBV5-1 | few | TGCGCCAGCGGACAGGGGGCAAGGGAGACCCAGTACTTC | CASGQGARETQYF
TRBD1 | TRBJ1-2 | TRBV5-4 | - | TGTGCCAGCAGCTTGGGGGGGGACAGGGTTTCGTATGGCTACACCTTC | CASSLGGDRVSYGYTF
- | TRBJ2-7 | TRBV4-1 | - | TGCGCCAGCAGCCAACAGGCCTCAGGGACCTACGAGCAGTACTTC | CASSQQASGTYEQYF
- | TRBJ1-5 | TRBV7-2 | few | TGTGCCAGCAGCTTTACGGCCGACACCCCCGGTCAGCCCCAGCATTTT | CASSFTADTPGQPQHF
- | TRBJ1-1 | TRBV5-6 | once | TGTGCCAGCAGCCTAGAGAAGCAAGCTTTCTTT | CASSLEKQAFF
- | TRBJ2-7 | TRBV28 | - | TGTGCCAGCAGTTTACCCGGGTACGAGCAGTACTTC | CASSLPGYEQYF
- | TRBJ1-3 | TRBV19 | many | TGTGCCAGTAGGGAACAGAGCTCTGGAAACACCATATATTTT | CASREQSSGNTIYF
TRBD2 | TRBJ2-3 | TRBV30 | - | TGTGCCTGGGCCGGGACTAGAGACGATACGCAGTATTTT | CAWAGTRDDTQYF
- | TRBJ1-5 | TRBV4-3 | - | TGCGCCAGCAGCCAAGGGGAGGGACAGCCCCAGCATTTT | CASSQGEGQPQHF
- | TRBJ1-6 | TRBV6-5 | - | TGTGCCAGCAGGGTGGCAAATTCACCCCTCCACTTT | CASRVANSPLHF
- | TRBJ1-2 | TRBV10-3 | - | TGTGCCATCAGTGGTACCATCAACAGCTATGGCTACACCTTC | CAISGTINSYGYTF
TRBD1 | TRBJ1-2 | TRBV7-9 | - | TGTTCCAGCAGCTTAGTACAGGGGAGGTACACCTTC | CSSSLVQGRYTF
- | TRBJ1-6 | TRBV6-1 | few | TGTGCCAGCAGAGACAGAAATTCACCCCTCCACTTT | CASRDRNSPLHF
TRBD2 | TRBJ2-7 | TRBV5-5 | - | TGTGCCAGCAGCTCGGGACTAGCAGTTGGGGAGCAGTACTTC | CASSSGLAVGEQYF
- | TRBJ1-2 | TRBV19 | few | TGTGCCAGTAGTAACTTCGGACAGAACTATGGCTACACCTTC | CASSNFGQNYGYTF
- | TRBJ2-3 | TRBV7-2 | - | TGTGCCAGCAGGGAGTATTCAGATACGCAGTATTTT | CASREYSDTQYF
- | TRBJ2-7 | TRBV11-2 | - | TGTGCCAGCAGCTTAAAAAATGGTAGCCCCTACGAGCAGTACTTC | CASSLKNGSPYEQYF
- | TRBJ1-2 | TRBV4-3 | - | TGCGCCAGCAGCCAAGAATTTTACGGAGCTAACTATGGCTACACCTTC | CASSQEFYGANYGYTF
- | TRBJ2-2 | TRBV7-9 | - | TGTGCCAGCAGCTCCCCAGGGGACGGGGAGCTGTTTTTT | CASSSPGDGELFF
TRBD2 | TRBJ2-1 | TRBV27 | once | TGTGCCAGCAGTTTCGGACTAGCGCGGAATGAGCAGTTCTTC | CASSFGLARNEQFF
- | TRBJ2-7 | TRBV25-1 | few | TGTGCCAGCAGTGATCTTGGAGCAGGGGTGGGTGAGCAGTACTTC | CASSDLGAGVGEQYF
TRBD2 | TRBJ2-7 | TRBV19 | - | TGTGCCAGTAGTTCCCAAGCAGCGGGGGACAACTACGAGCAGTACTTC | CASSSQAAGDNYEQYF
TRBD2 | TRBJ2-1 | TRBV5-1 | - | TGCGCCAGCACTGTACTAGCGGGGGAAGATGAGCAGTTCTTC | CASTVLAGEDEQFF
TRBD1 | TRBJ2-1 | TRBV5-6 | - | TGTGCCAGCAGCTCCGGACAGGGGGCCTACAATGAGCAGTTCTTC | CASSSGQGAYNEQFF
TRBD1 | TRBJ1-5 | TRBV7-2 | - | TGTGCCAGCAGCTCCGACAGGGGGCCTCAGCCCCAGCATTTT | CASSSDRGPQPQHF
- | TRBJ2-2 | TRBV30 | - | TGTGCCTGGAGGGGAGCGAACACCGGGGAGCTGTTTTTT | CAWRGANTGELFF
- | TRBJ2-1 | TRBV29-1 | - | TGCAGCGTTGAAGGCAGGGTCTACAATGAGCAGTTCTTC | CSVEGRVYNEQFF
- | TRBJ1-3 | TRBV6-5 | - | TGTGCCACCCTACAGGGAAACACCATATATTTT | CATLQGNTIYF
TRBD1 | TRBJ1-2 | TRBV19 | - | TGTGCCAGTTCGGACAGGACGTCGGGCTACACCTTC | CASSDRTSGYTF
- | TRBJ2-7 | TRBV7-2 | - | TGTGCCAGCAGCCTAATGGGTTCGGCGGGTACCGAGCAGTACTTC | CASSLMGSAGTEQYF
- | TRBJ1-1 | TRBV7-9 | many | TGTGCCAGCAGCTGGGCAGCAAACACTGAAGCTTTCTTT | CASSWAANTEAFF
TRBD2 | TRBJ2-3 | TRBV27 | - | TGTGCCAGCAGTTTTGGGACTAGCGGGGGGGCTAGCACAGATACGCAGTATTTT | CASSFGTSGGASTDTQYF
- | TRBJ2-6 | TRBV5-6 | - | TGTGCCAGCAGCTTAGGACTTGGTTCTGGGGCCAACGTCCTGACTTTC | CASSLGLGSGANVLTF
- | TRBJ1-1 | TRBV2 | once | TGTGCCAGCAGTACACAGGGCCGGACTGAAGCTTTCTTT | CASSTQGRTEAFF
TRBD1 | TRBJ2-7 | TRBV10-3 | - | TGTGCCATCAGTGATGACGACAGGGGGCGACCCGAGCAGTACTTC | CAISDDDRGRPEQYF
- | TRBJ2-2 | TRBV19 | - | TGTGCCAGTAGGGCGACAGGCACGAACACCGGGGAGCTGTTTTTT | CASRATGTNTGELFF
TRBD1 | TRBJ2-3 | TRBV7-8 | - | TGTGCCAGCAGCTTAGAGAGACAGGGCGGCAGCGATACGCAGTATTTT | CASSLERQGGSDTQYF
TRBD2 | TRBJ2-2 | TRBV11-2 | - | TGTGCCAGCAGCCGCGACCTAGCGGGGACCGGGGAGCTGTTTTTT | CASSRDLAGTGELFF
- | TRBJ2-1 | TRBV7-2 | - | TGTGCCAGCAGCTCGCTCAGGGGTAATGAGCAGTTCTTC | CASSSLRGNEQFF
- | TRBJ1-5 | TRBV12-5 | few | TGTGCTAGTGGCGAATCGCTACAGGGAATTCTCAATCAGCCCCAGCATTTT | CASGESLQGILNQPQHF
TRBD2 | TRBJ2-1 | TRBV18 | - | TGTGCCAGCTCACCACCGTCGGGGGGGGCAGAGGAAAATGAGCAGTTCTTC | CASSPPSGGAEENEQFF
- | TRBJ2-7 | TRBV5-6 | - | TGTGCCAGCAGCTCGGGACTGGTCTACGAGCAGTACTTC | CASSSGLVYEQYF
TRBD1 | TRBJ2-7 | TRBV9 | - | TGTGCCAGCAGCGCTAGAGGACAGGGCGCCGACGAGCAGTACTTC | CASSARGQGADEQYF
TRBD1 | TRBJ2-7 | TRBV25-1 | - | TGTGCCAGCACCGGGACAGGGTACGAGCAGTACTTC | CASTGTGYEQYF
TRBD1 | TRBJ1-2 | TRBV25-1 | - | TGTGCCAGCAGTGCCACGGACAGGGTCGGGGGCTACACCTTC | CASSATDRVGGYTF
- | TRBJ1-6 | TRBV2 | - | TGTGCCAGCAGCCACGGACAGCTAGTAAATAATTCACCCCTCCACTTT | CASSHGQLVNNSPLHF
TRBD1 | TRBJ2-2 | TRBV7-2 | - | TGTGCCAGCAGCCAGACAGGGGTTGGCACCGGGGAGCTGTTTTTT | CASSQTGVGTGELFF
- | TRBJ2-7 | TRBV5-1 | - | TGCGCCAGCAGCTTGGATGGGACTCAGACATCCTACGAGCAGTACTTC | CASSLDGTQTSYEQYF
TRBD1 | TRBJ2-2 | TRBV27 | - | TGTGCCAGCAGTCCAGGGACAGGGGGCGGGGAGCTGTTTTTT | CASSPGTGGGELFF
TRBD1 | TRBJ2-7 | TRBV4-1 | - | TGCGCCAGCAGCCAAGATCGACAGGGGGTTGGTGAGCAGTACTTC | CASSQDRQGVGEQYF
TRBD1 | TRBJ2-3 | TRBV10-3 | - | TGTGCCATCAGCGCGGGACAGGGGGCTCCAGATACGCAGTATTTT | CAISAGQGAPDTQYF
- | TRBJ1-3 | TRBV6-6 | - | TGTGCCAGCAGTTACCTAGGAGGAGGGCCGGGAAACACCATATATTTT | CASSYLGGGPGNTIYF
TRBD2 | TRBJ2-1 | TRBV5-1 | - | TGCGCCAGCAGAAATAGCGGGGGGACCTACAATGAGCAGTTCTTC | CASRNSGGTYNEQFF